This T cell receptor beta chain came from a study of T-cell reconstitution after alpha-beta-depleted transplantation in children. Study-wide points: At the one-year point after transplant, T-cell counts and TCRbeta diversity were found to come mostly from T cells that had been newly produced. The study reportedly traced alpha-beta T cells about two months after transplant to several hundred expanded graft clones. High day-60 TCRbeta diversity in some patients came from surviving recipient T cells and thymic progenitors.

A library of TCRbeta sequences, prepared with unique molecular identifiers, was generated. From the PCR reads, TCRdb called clonotypes with MiXCR, one entry per CDR3 protein. Here the sample spans about 420,000 distinct CDR3 sequences, 15% to 20% being singletons. The CDR3 is made up of 14 amino acids. The germline V gene encodes CDR1 SEHNR and CDR2 FQNEAQ (reference sequence). Trimming cost V 7 bases and J 2 bases; bases outside gene matches: 8. In this sample, this clonotype turned up a few times. Its target is unknown. The TCR originated in a boy under three years old who had a stem cell transplant for Wiskott-Aldrich syndrome, so the T cells may come from the graft donor. Source: PBMCs, mostly from graft donor cells, taken 360 days after TCRalphabeta/CD19-depleted stem cell transplant. The gene calls are TRBV7-9 and TRBJ2-7, with TRBD2 matching 7 bases. CDR3: CASKLTGTTYEQYF. The CDR3 bases are TGTGCCAGCAAGTTGACCGGGACTACCTACGAGCAGTACTTC.